The 19 T cell receptor beta chains below were found in one sample sequenced in a study of OX40 agonist ivuxolimab in advanced cancers. Assay used: immunoSEQ multiplex PCR; TCRdb lists only in-frame clones, some missing. This sample carries tens of thousands of clones, 91% of them seen once, and the ten largest clones take roughly 4%. The starting material was CD4+ or CD8+ T cells sorted from blood, obtained in a trial of the OX40 agonist ivuxolimab. Every receptor here comes from an adult with an advanced solid tumor such as melanoma, head and neck, liver or kidney cancer.

The rearrangement links TRBV27 to TRBJ2-3; the D call may be TRBD1 or TRBD2 (6 bases each). V lost 3 bases, J lost 2 bases, and 12 bases lay in between. The CDR3 runs 15 residues. Germline CDR1 and CDR2: MNHEY and SMNVEV (reference sequence). CDR3 protein: CASSLGAGTTDTQYF. The CDR3 coding sequence is TGTGCCAGCAGTTTGGGGGCGGGGACCACAGATACGCAGTATTTT.

The chain combines TRBV4-3 with TRBJ2-2; D not resolved. The V end was cut by 2 bases, the J end by 2 bases, with 12 bases between. Germline lookup yields CDR1 LGHNA and CDR2 YSLEER. CDR3 length: 16 residues. CDR3 coding DNA: TGCGCCAGCAGCCAATATTACCCCGACAACACCGGGGAGCTGTTTTTT. It yields the protein CASSQYYPDNTGELFF.

In its sample, this clone is medium-sized. The rearrangement uses TRBV29-1 and TRBJ2-7, with D unresolved. V lost 2 bases to trimming and J lost 2 bases, with 7 bases between them. CDR1 is SQVTM, CDR2 ANQGSEA, per germline. The CDR3 has 12 amino acids. The CDR3 nucleotides are TGCAGCGTTGAATCTAGGGCCTACGAGCAGTACTTC. It yields the protein CSVESRAYEQYF.

The V gene is TRBV6-6, the J gene TRBJ2-1; 7 nucleotides agree with TRBD2. The CDR3 extends over 14 amino acids. The V and J ends lost 11 bases and 2 bases, in that order; junction bases with no gene match: 9. Germline V gives CDR1 MNHNY, CDR2 SVGAGI (reference sequence). The CDR3 sequence is CASWGGVPYNEQFF. In DNA, the CDR3 is TGTGCCTCTTGGGGGGGGGTACCCTACAATGAGCAGTTCTTC.

This rearrangement joins TRBV27 to TRBJ1-1; 8 bases agree with TRBD1. This CDR3 has 14 amino acids. Germline CDR1 MNHEY, CDR2 SMNVEV (reference sequence). The V and J ends lost 6 bases and 1 base, in that order; junction bases with no gene match: 4. The CDR3 region is CASSHGTGNTEAFF. The DNA of the CDR3 is TGTGCCAGCAGCCACGGGACAGGGAACACTGAAGCTTTCTTT.

The V gene is TRBV5-4, the J gene TRBJ1-2, with TRBD1 identical over 7 bases. The germline gives CDR1 SGHNT, CDR2 YYREEE (reference sequence). The CDR3 has 14 amino acids. The J segment lost 4 bases and the V segment lost 4 bases, leaving 7 bases of the junction unmatched. CDR3 bases: TGTGCCAGCAGCGAGATAGGACAGGTCTATGGCTACACCTTC. It specifies CASSEIGQVYGYTF.

The chain employs TRBV28 and TRBJ1-3; D is possibly TRBD1 (5 bases). Germline V lookup: CDR1 MDHEN, CDR2 SYDVKM. With 5 bases removed from V and 1 base from J, the gap between germline ends came to 15 bases. This CDR3 is built from 16 residues. CDR3 loop: CASSNPYRISGNTIYF. The CDR3 DNA reads TGTGCCAGCAGTAACCCGTACAGGATATCTGGAAACACCATATATTTT.

This clone was seen only once. The CDR3 region is CASSFVGVGDLGEKLFF. The CDR3 DNA follows: TGTGCCAGCAGCTTTGTGGGGGTCGGCGACCTTGGGGAAAAACTGTTTTTT. V gene TRBV7-9 combines with J gene TRBJ1-4, with D possibly being TRBD1 (5 bases). Deletions cut 3 bases from V and 8 bases from J, with 22 bases between. The CDR3 length is 17 residues. In germline, CDR1 is SEHNR, CDR2 FQNEAQ (reference sequence).

The chain has TRBV28 and TRBJ2-1, with 8 bases identical to TRBD2. V lost 5 bases and J lost 4; bases outside the gene matches: 4. Germline V gene lookup returns CDR1 MDHEN and CDR2 SYDVKM. This CDR3 contains 14 residues. The CDR3, as DNA: TGTGCCAGCAGTCCTCCGGGGGGGTACAATGAGCAGTTCTTC. Translation: CASSPPGGYNEQFF.

The gene calls are TRBV27 and TRBJ2-1; D possibly corresponds to TRBD1 (5 bases). Trimming removed 9 bases at V and 5 bases at J, with 14 bases between. CDR3 length: 13 amino acids. Germline CDR1 reads MNHEY; CDR2 reads SMNVEV (reference sequence). CDR3: CASWEGADNEQFF. Here the CDR3 DNA reads TGTGCCAGTTGGGAAGGGGCAGACAATGAGCAGTTCTTC.

This clone was detected once. The rearrangement uses TRBV27 and TRBJ1-1; TRBD1 might be the D (5 bases). The V end was cut by 4 bases, the J end by 1 base, with 10 bases between. From germline, CDR1 is MNHEY and CDR2 SMNVEV (reference sequence). The CDR3 runs 14 residues. Here the CDR3 DNA reads TGTGCCAGCAGTTCATTGACAGCGAACACTGAAGCTTTCTTT. Translation: CASSSLTANTEAFF.

V and J are TRBV5-5 and TRBJ2-7; TRBD1 might be the D (5 bases). Trimming cost V 4 bases and J 3 bases, with 17 bases left between them. The CDR3 spans 15 residues. Germline V gene data show CDR1 as SGHKS and CDR2 as YYEKEE (reference sequence). CDR3 nucleotide sequence: TGTGCCAGCAGCAGCCGGAAAGGGGCAAGCTACGAGCAGTACTTC. As protein: CASSSRKGASYEQYF.

This clone occurred once. The CDR3 sequence: CASEADTQYF. DNA of the CDR3: TGTGCCAGCGAAGCAGATACGCAGTATTTT. This rearrangement joins TRBV25-1 to TRBJ2-3; D is undetermined. The CDR3 extends over 10 amino acids. CDR1 and CDR2 from the germline V gene are MGHDK and SYGVNS. Deletions cut 8 bases from V and 4 bases from J, with 4 bases between.

This rearrangement joins TRBV28 to TRBJ2-7; the D is unclear. V dropped 5 bases and J dropped 0 bases, with 8 bases sitting between them. This CDR3 comprises 13 residues. Germline CDR1 is MDHEN and CDR2 is SYDVKM. The CDR3 sequence is CASSQNPSYEQYV. The CDR3 region has the DNA TGTGCCAGCAGTCAAAATCCCTCCTACGAGCAGTACGTC.

The chain joins TRBV27 to TRBJ2-2; D is unresolved. Trimming took 5 bases from V and 2 from J, leaving 15 bases between them. In germline, CDR1 is MNHEY, CDR2 SMNVEV (reference sequence). The length of the CDR3 is 16 residues. CDR3 DNA sequence: TGTGCCAGCAGTGTCGGCCCACCCATTAACACCGGGGAGCTGTTTTTT. Residues: CASSVGPPINTGELFF.

V and J are TRBV19 and TRBJ2-2; 7 nucleotides match TRBD1. The CDR3 totals 15 residues. Germline CDR1 is LNHDA and CDR2 is SQIVND (reference sequence). Germline trimming cut 9 bases from V and 2 bases from J; bases unmatched to any gene: 9. The DNA of the CDR3 is TGTGCCAGCTTATCCCGGGACAGTAACACCGGGGAGCTGTTTTTT. Protein product: CASLSRDSNTGELFF.

The chain employs TRBV4-1 and TRBJ2-5; 9 nucleotides match TRBD2. Germline V gene data show CDR1 as MGHRA and CDR2 as YSYEKL. With 7 bases clipped from V and 5 bases from J, the junction kept 14 bases outside the gene matches. The CDR3 contains 16 residues. CDR3 residues: CASTFGASGAGETQYF. The CDR3, as DNA: TGCGCCAGCACCTTCGGGGCTAGCGGGGCTGGGGAGACCCAGTACTTC.

The chain has TRBV28 and TRBJ2-3; possible D gene TRBD1, 5 bases. The CDR3 consists of 15 residues. Trimming took 7 bases from V and 3 from J, leaving 17 bases between them. From germline, CDR1 is MDHEN and CDR2 SYDVKM. CDR3 DNA: TGTGCCAGCAAAACTCAGGGCCCCGGGACAGATACGCAGTATTTT. Encoded protein: CASKTQGPGTDTQYF.

This chain links TRBV5-5 with TRBJ2-2; tentatively, D is TRBD1 (6 bases). The germline gives CDR1 SGHKS, CDR2 YYEKEE (reference sequence). There are 14 residues in the CDR3. Trimming removed 0 bases at V and 8 bases at J, with 11 bases between. The CDR3 is CASSLEPGVGELFF. Here the CDR3 DNA reads TGTGCCAGCAGCTTGGAGCCAGGGGTAGGGGAGCTGTTTTTT.